This TCR beta chain is drawn from a study of blood T cell repertoires in COVID-19. Overall study context: Some COVID-19 samples were acute and others convalescent; all came from the United States, Italy and Spain. The analysed material was cDNA or gDNA that came from T cells, B-cell-depleted T cells, or PBMCs.

This clone has just a few counts. How the authors handled the data: Amplification from reference gene primers served as the basis for estimated nucleated cell counts. The protocol was immunoSEQ multiplex PCR, while the TCRdb copy is restricted to in-frame clones and leaves out a portion. The D gene and trimming were derived from the DNA, and the V and J assignments and clone size from that table. The profile shows 200,000 to 300,000 clones, 80% to 85% of them singletons. Germline V lookup: CDR1 SQVTM, CDR2 ANQGSEA. This CDR3 has 13 amino acids. Germline trimming cut 6 bases from V and 4 bases from J; bases unmatched to any gene: 9.

This sequence joins TRBV29-1 and TRBJ2-7; 7 positions match TRBD1. Specimen: peripheral blood. The source of this sequence is a man aged 55-75 years with acute or convalescent COVID-19. The CDR3 is CSVARQGEYEQYF. Here the CDR3 DNA reads TGCAGCGTCGCGCGACAGGGAGAATACGAGCAGTACTTC.